The T cell receptor (beta chain) under discussion was sequenced for a study of CD8 T cells in ankylosing spondylitis. Study results and limitations: In peripheral blood, disease-linked CD8+ clones occurred at relatively low frequencies. In ankylosing spondylitis patients, matched synovial fluid reportedly showed significant enrichment of disease-linked clones. Past studies reported some motif variants in reactive arthritis synovial fluid and blood. Blood of patients with ankylosing spondylitis appeared to be characterized by a TCR beta motif of roughly eight highly homologous variants.

Researchers built TCR beta libraries using quantitative 5'-RACE with molecular barcodes. TCRdb itself ran the 5' RACE reads through MiXCR, one entry per CDR3 protein. This sample has about 500,000 distinct CDR3 sequences, with 5.3% found just once. This clonotype appeared many times. As yet, its antigen is unknown. V lost 6 bases and J 3 bases, leaving 15 bases between the germline ends. The CDR3 runs 13 residues. Germline V lookup: CDR1 DFQATT, CDR2 SNEGSKA (reference sequence). This sequence was found in a male donor with ankylosing spondylitis. The sequencing input was blood, either unsorted or a sorted T cell fraction (not recorded which). This chain links TRBV20-1 with TRBJ2-7; D is unresolved. The CDR3 is CSAGGRVHYEQYF. DNA for the CDR3: TGCAGTGCCGGCGGACGGGTCCACTACGAGCAGTACTTC.